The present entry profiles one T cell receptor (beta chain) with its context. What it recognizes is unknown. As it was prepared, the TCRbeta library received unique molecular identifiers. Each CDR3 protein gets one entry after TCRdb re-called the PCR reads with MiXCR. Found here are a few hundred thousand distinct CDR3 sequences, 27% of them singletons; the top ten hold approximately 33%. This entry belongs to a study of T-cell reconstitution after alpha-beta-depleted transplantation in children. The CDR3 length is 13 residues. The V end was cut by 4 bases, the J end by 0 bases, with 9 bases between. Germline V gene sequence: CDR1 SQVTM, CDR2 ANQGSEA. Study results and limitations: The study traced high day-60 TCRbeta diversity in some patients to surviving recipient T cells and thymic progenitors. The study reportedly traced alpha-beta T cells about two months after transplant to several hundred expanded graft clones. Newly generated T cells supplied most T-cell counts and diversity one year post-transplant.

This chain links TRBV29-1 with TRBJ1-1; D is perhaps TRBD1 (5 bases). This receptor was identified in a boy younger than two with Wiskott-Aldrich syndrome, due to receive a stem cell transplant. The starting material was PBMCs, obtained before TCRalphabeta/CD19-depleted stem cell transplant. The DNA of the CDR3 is TGCAGCGTTGGGGGGGTGATGAACACTGAAGCTTTCTTT. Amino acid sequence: CSVGGVMNTEAFF.